This T cell receptor beta chain was retrieved from a study of vaccination and CD4 T cells after COVID-19. Study background: Convalescent participants consisted of six males and four females, two being Hispanic.

CD4+ T cells that had been cultured provided DNA sequenced with the Oncomine TCR Beta short-read assay. One entry per CDR3 protein, called by TCRdb with MiXCR from the PCR reads. In the table there are about 4,800 distinct CDR3 sequences, about 25% of which are singletons. Study outcomes and limitations: Looking at convalescent patients, a median approximately 86% of reactive clones were present only post-vaccination. Sampling was limited to relatively few convalescent patients, with no early post-infection timepoints studied.

CDR1 is ENHRY, CDR2 SYGVKD, per germline. V dropped 2 bases and J dropped 0; count of bases not matched to a gene: 2. The CDR3 has 15 residues. On this clonotype: Its antigen is not known.

Treatment denoted: approximately 9-day PBMC culture with coronavirus spike peptide pools or control peptides (ViraFEST assay). Cultures used more than 1.5 million PBMCs per well, about 9.9 IU/ml IL-2 and 8.5 to 10 ug/ml peptides. This material consisted of CD4+ T cells from blood, cultured in vitro, taken after SARS-CoV-2 vaccination. The clonotype comes from a human donor who had recovered from COVID-19. The V and J genes are TRBV10-3 and TRBJ2-7; 9 bases agree with TRBD1. CDR3 amino acids: CAISEETGGSYEQYF. CDR3 sequence (DNA): TGTGCCATCAGTGAGGAGACAGGGGGCTCCTACGAGCAGTACTTC.